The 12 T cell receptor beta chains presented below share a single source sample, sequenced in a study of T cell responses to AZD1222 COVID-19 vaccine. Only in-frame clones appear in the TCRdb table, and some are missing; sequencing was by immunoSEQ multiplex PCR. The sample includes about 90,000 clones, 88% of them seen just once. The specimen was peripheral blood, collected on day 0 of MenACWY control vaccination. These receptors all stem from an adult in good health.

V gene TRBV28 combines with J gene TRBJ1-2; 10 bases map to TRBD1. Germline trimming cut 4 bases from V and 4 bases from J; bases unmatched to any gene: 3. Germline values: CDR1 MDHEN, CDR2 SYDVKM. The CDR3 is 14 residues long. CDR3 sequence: CASSWDRGIYGYTF. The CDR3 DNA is TGTGCCAGCAGTTGGGACAGGGGAATCTATGGCTACACCTTC.

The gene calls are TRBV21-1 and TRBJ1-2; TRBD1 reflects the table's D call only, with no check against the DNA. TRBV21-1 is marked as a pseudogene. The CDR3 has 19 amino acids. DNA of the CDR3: TGTGCCAGCAGCAAAACGGATGCAGTCAGGGGGCGGTGTAACTATGGCTACACCTTC. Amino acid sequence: CASSKTDAVRGRCNYGYTF.

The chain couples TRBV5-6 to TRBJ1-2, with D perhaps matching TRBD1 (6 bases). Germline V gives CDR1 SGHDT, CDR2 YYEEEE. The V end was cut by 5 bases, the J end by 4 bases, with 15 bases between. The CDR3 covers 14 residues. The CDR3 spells CASRPVTGGYGYTF. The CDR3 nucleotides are TGTGCCAGCAGACCAGTGACAGGCGGCTATGGCTACACCTTC.

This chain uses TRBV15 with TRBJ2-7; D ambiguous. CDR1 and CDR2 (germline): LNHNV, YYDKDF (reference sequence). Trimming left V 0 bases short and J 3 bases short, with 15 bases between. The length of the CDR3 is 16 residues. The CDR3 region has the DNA TGTGCCACCAGCAGAGATTTGGACCCGTCGGGCTACGAGCAGTACTTC. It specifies CATSRDLDPSGYEQYF.

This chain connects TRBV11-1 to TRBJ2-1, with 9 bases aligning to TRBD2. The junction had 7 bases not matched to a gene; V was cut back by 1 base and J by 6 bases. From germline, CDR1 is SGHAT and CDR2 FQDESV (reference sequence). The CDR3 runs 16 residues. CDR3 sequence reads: CASSLGASGAINEQFF. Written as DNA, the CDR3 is TGTGCCAGCAGCTTAGGGGCTAGCGGGGCTATCAATGAGCAGTTCTTC.

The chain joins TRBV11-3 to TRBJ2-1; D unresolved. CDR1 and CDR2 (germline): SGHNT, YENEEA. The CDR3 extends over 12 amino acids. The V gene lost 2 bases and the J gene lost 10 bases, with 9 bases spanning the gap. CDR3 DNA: TGTGCCAGCAGCTTAAGTGGGCGAGAGCAGTTCTTC. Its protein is CASSLSGREQFF.

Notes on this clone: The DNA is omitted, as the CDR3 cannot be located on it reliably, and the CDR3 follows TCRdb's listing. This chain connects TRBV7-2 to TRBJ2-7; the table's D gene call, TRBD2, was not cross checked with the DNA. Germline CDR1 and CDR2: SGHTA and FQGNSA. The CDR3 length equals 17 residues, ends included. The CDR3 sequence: CASSLGDSWGGGIRLYF.

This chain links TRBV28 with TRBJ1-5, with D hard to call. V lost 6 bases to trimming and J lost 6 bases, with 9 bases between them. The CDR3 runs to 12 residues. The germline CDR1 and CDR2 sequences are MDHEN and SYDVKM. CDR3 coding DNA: TGTGCCAGCAGCTTCGGGGTTCAGCCCCAGCATTTT. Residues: CASSFGVQPQHF.

DNA for the CDR3: TGTGCCAGCTCCCCCAGGACCGTCGATGGAGAGACCCAGTACTTC. It encodes CASSPRTVDGETQYF. The chain combines TRBV18 with TRBJ2-5; no reliable D call. Trimming took 6 bases from V and 4 from J, leaving 18 bases between them. Germline V gene sequence: CDR1 KGHSH, CDR2 LQKENI. This CDR3 is built from 15 residues.

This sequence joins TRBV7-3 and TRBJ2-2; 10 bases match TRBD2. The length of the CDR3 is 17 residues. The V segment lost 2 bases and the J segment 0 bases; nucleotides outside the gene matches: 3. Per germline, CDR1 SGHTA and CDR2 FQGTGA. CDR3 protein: CASSLLAGGPNTGELFF. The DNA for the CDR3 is TGTGCCAGCAGCTTATTAGCGGGGGGACCGAACACCGGGGAGCTGTTTTTT.

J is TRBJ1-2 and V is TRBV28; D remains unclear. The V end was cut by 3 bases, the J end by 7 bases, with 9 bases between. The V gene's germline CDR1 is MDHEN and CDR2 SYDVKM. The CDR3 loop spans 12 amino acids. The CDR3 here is CASSLGMGGYTF. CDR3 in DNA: TGTGCCAGCAGTTTGGGTATGGGTGGCTACACCTTC.

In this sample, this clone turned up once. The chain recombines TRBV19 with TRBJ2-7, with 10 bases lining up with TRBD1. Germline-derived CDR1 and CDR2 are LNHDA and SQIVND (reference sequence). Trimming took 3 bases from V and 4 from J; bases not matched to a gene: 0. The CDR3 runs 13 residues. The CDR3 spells CASSMGQGYEQYF. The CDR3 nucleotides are TGTGCCAGTAGTATGGGACAGGGGTACGAGCAGTACTTC.